This T cell receptor beta chain comes out of a study of blood T cell repertoires in COVID-19. Overall study: Donors in the United States, Italy and Spain gave samples during acute or convalescent COVID-19. T cells, B-cell-depleted T cells, or PBMCs provided the cDNA or gDNA that served as material.

The ends were cut back, 0 bases at V and 10 bases at J, with 8 bases in the middle. From germline, CDR1 is SGDLS and CDR2 YYNGEE. CDR3 length equals 13 residues. A few counts support this clone. In the study's own analysis: How many nucleated cells were present was estimated from reference gene primer amplification. Some clones are missing from TCRdb's copy, which holds only in-frame ones; the method was immunoSEQ multiplex PCR. The DNA gave D and trimming, while V, J and clone size come from that table. The sample records approximately 200,000 clones, approximately 83% being singletons. The chain uses TRBV9 and TRBJ1-6, with D hard to call. Sample: peripheral blood. This receptor was obtained from a woman aged 55-69 years with acute or convalescent COVID-19. DNA of the CDR3: TGTGCCAGCAGCGTAGCTGAGGCCTCACCCCTCCACTTT. Amino acid sequence: CASSVAEASPLHF.